These 18 T cell receptor beta chains share one sample of origin, sequenced in a study of T cell changes during pregnancy in multiple sclerosis. The assay was immunoSEQ multiplex PCR, and TCRdb's table has in-frame clones only and misses some. The sample has fewer than 110,000 clones; 75% to 95% are singletons. The sequencing used peripheral blood, collected in the second trimester of pregnancy. Every receptor here comes from a female donor with multiple sclerosis, enrolled in a pregnancy study.

V is TRBV5-1 and J is TRBJ2-3, with a weak D call TRBD2 (6 bases). The CDR3 is 15 residues long. V was clipped by 0 bases and J by 2 bases, with 10 bases between them. Germline CDR1 reads SGHRS; CDR2 reads YFSETQ. The CDR3 spells CASSLAGSYTDTQYF. The DNA of the CDR3 is TGCGCCAGCAGCTTGGCCGGGAGCTACACAGATACGCAGTATTTT. The full variable domain, its missing parts supplied by reference TRBV5-1 and TRBJ2-3, is KAGVTQTPRYLIKTRGQQVTLSCSPISGHRSVSWYQQTPGQGLQFLFEYFSETQRNKGNFPGRFSGRQFSNSRSEMNVSTLELGDSALYLCASSLAGSYTDTQYFGPGTRLTVL.

The rearrangement links TRBV7-9 to TRBJ2-7; 12 positions match TRBD2. The CDR3 runs 15 residues. CDR1 is SEHNR, CDR2 FQNEAQ, per germline (reference sequence). V lost 6 bases, J lost 7 bases, and 10 bases stayed unmatched. CDR3 protein: CASSPRLAGANEQYF. CDR3 nucleotide sequence: TGTGCCAGCAGTCCCCGACTAGCGGGAGCGAATGAGCAGTACTTC.

This chain connects TRBV19 to TRBJ2-7, with 9 nucleotides matching TRBD2. There are 13 residues in the CDR3. CDR1 is LNHDA, CDR2 SQIVND, per germline (reference sequence). V was pared by 4 bases and J by 6 bases, with 4 bases of the junction left unmatched. CDR3 loop: CASSSGRAAEQYF. As DNA, the CDR3 is TGTGCCAGTAGTAGCGGGAGGGCTGCCGAGCAGTACTTC.

CDR3 in amino acids: CASSSRPEGVDTQYF. Written as DNA, the CDR3 is TGTGCCAGCAGCTCCCGGCCCGAGGGAGTAGATACGCAGTATTTT. V is TRBV27 and J is TRBJ2-3; D perhaps matches TRBD2 (5 bases). Germline V gene data show CDR1 as MNHEY and CDR2 as SMNVEV (reference sequence). V was pared by 6 bases and J by 5 bases, with 18 bases between. There are 15 residues in the CDR3.

The chain couples TRBV2 to TRBJ1-2; 10 bases match TRBD1. CDR3 length: 14 residues. Germline lookup yields CDR1 SNHLY and CDR2 FYNNEI. Trimming cost V 6 bases and J 2 bases; bases outside gene matches: 3. The CDR3 coding sequence is TGTGCCAGCAGGCCGGACAGGGGGAACTATGGCTACACCTTC. Translating it yields CASRPDRGNYGYTF.

The chain carries TRBV2 and TRBJ1-3; perhaps TRBD1 as D (5 bases). Looked up from germline, CDR1 is SNHLY and CDR2 is FYNNEI. V was shortened by 6 bases and J by 2 bases, with 11 bases between the two germline ends. The CDR3 runs 14 residues. CDR3 in amino acids: CASRGGSAGNTIYF. The CDR3 DNA sequence: TGTGCCAGCAGGGGGGGGAGCGCTGGAAACACCATATATTTT.

V is TRBV19 and J is TRBJ1-2; TRBD1 is a possible D gene (5 bases). Germline V gives CDR1 LNHDA, CDR2 SQIVND (reference sequence). The CDR3 runs 11 residues. V was cut by 7 bases and J by 5 bases, with 8 bases left in between. CDR3 sequence reads: CASTGIYGYTF. The CDR3, as DNA: TGTGCCAGTACAGGGATTTATGGCTACACCTTC.

The rearrangement links TRBV28 to TRBJ2-6; D unresolved. Trimming removed 6 bases at V and 0 bases at J, with 3 bases between. The CDR3 runs to 13 residues. Per the germline V gene, CDR1 is MDHEN and CDR2 is SYDVKM. Here the CDR3 DNA reads TGTGCCAGCAGACTCTCTGGGGCCAACGTCCTGACTTTC. Translated: CASRLSGANVLTF.

CDR3 DNA: TGTGCCAGCAGTTACTCTAGCGGGAGGTCCGGGACCCAGTACTTC. This gives the protein CASSYSSGRSGTQYF. J is TRBJ2-5 and V is TRBV6-5, with TRBD2 matching over 10 bases. Trimming cost V 0 bases and J 7 bases; bases outside gene matches: 5. This CDR3 comprises 15 residues. Germline V gene sequence: CDR1 MNHEY, CDR2 SVGAGI.

The chain joins TRBV18 to TRBJ2-1; 9 bases are shared with TRBD2. The CDR3 has 18 amino acids. The junction had 11 bases not matched to a gene; V was cut back by 1 base and J by 4 bases. Per the germline V gene, CDR1 is KGHSH and CDR2 is LQKENI. CDR3 nucleotides: TGTGCCAGCTCACCACTAGAGACTAGCGGAGGTCTTTACAATGAGCAGTTCTTC. Translated: CASSPLETSGGLYNEQFF.

As DNA, the CDR3 is TGTGCCAGCAGTTACTCGACAGGTTCACATTATGGCTACACCTTC. The encoded protein is CASSYSTGSHYGYTF. The V gene is TRBV28, the J gene TRBJ1-2, with a possible D match to TRBD1 (6 bases). V lost 4 bases, J lost 5 bases, and 17 bases lay in between. Germline V gene data show CDR1 as MDHEN and CDR2 as SYDVKM. The length of the CDR3 is 15 residues.

The chain recombines TRBV27 with TRBJ2-3, with a possible D match to TRBD2 (6 bases). Per germline, CDR1 MNHEY and CDR2 SMNVEV (reference sequence). The CDR3 sequence is 15 residues long. V lost 5 bases to trimming and J lost 0 bases, with 12 bases between them. CDR3 DNA: TGTGCCAGCAGTCCCCGGGAGTGGAGCACAGATACGCAGTATTTT. Protein product: CASSPREWSTDTQYF.

This clone was seen more than once but under ten times. This rearrangement joins TRBV30 to TRBJ1-1; no clear D gene. V lost 0 bases, J lost 0 bases, and 14 bases lay in between. Germline CDR1 reads GTSNPN; CDR2 reads SVGIG (reference sequence). The CDR3 contains 16 residues. CDR3 loop: CAWSVTVGRMNTEAFF. The CDR3 nucleotides read TGTGCCTGGAGTGTAACTGTCGGGAGAATGAACACTGAAGCTTTCTTT.

J is TRBJ2-1 and V is TRBV9, with 7 nucleotides matching TRBD2. The CDR3 extends over 18 amino acids. Germline V gene data show CDR1 as SGDLS and CDR2 as YYNGEE. V shed 0 bases, J shed 9 bases, and the junction held 18 bases outside the gene matches. The CDR3 here is CASSVAGSSLAGDGEQFF. As DNA, the CDR3 is TGTGCCAGCAGCGTAGCAGGGTCTTCTTTGGCGGGAGATGGTGAGCAGTTCTTC.

V is TRBV18 and J is TRBJ2-1; 7 bases line up with TRBD2. Germline V gene data show CDR1 as KGHSH and CDR2 as LQKENI. The CDR3 is made up of 15 amino acids. V lost 6 bases, J lost 9 bases, and 14 bases stayed unmatched. CDR3 residues: CASSAWQRGNSEQFF. The DNA of the CDR3 is TGTGCCAGCTCCGCCTGGCAGCGGGGCAATAGTGAGCAGTTCTTC.

Concerning this clone: Lacking the conserved final phenylalanine or tryptophan, this CDR3 likely reflects a read error. It is unclear where the CDR3 begins or ends on the DNA, so no DNA is shown, and the CDR3 is as TCRdb lists it. The chain has TRBV2 and TRBJ2-4; whether TRBD2, the table's D call, matches the DNA was not checked. Germline CDR1 SNHLY, CDR2 FYNNEI. The CDR3 is 11 residues long, counting both termini. This CDR3 is CASSGEGTGTL.

This chain joins TRBV27 and TRBJ2-2; tentative D call: TRBD2 (5 bases). The V gene's germline CDR1 is MNHEY and CDR2 SMNVEV (reference sequence). CDR3 length: 16 residues. Trimming left V 6 bases short and J 4 bases short, with 18 bases between. The CDR3 DNA reads as TGTGCCAGCAGCGACTATGAGGGCGCGGGCACCGGGGAGCTGTTTTTT. Protein sequence: CASSDYEGAGTGELFF.

The chain is built from TRBV15 and TRBJ1-2; 7 bases are shared with TRBD1. The V segment lost 5 bases and the J segment 5 bases; nucleotides outside the gene matches: 11. The V gene's germline CDR1 is LNHNV and CDR2 YYDKDF (reference sequence). CDR3 length: 15 amino acids. CDR3 protein: CATSGYRGFTYGYTF. The CDR3 DNA is TGTGCCACCAGCGGATACAGGGGCTTCACGTATGGCTACACCTTC.